This is a list of T cell receptor beta chains from one sample in a study of blood T cell repertoires in COVID-19. Sequencing was performed with immunoSEQ multiplex PCR; in TCRdb, only in-frame clones are kept and a portion is missing. The table lists 200,000 or so clones, roughly 90% of them singletons, with roughly 2.8% in the top ten. Sequencing was done on a sample of PBMCs or T cells enriched from blood (not recorded which). The receptors originated from a woman aged 25 to 45 who had recovered from COVID-19. Both conserved end residues are part of each CDR3. D genes are given only for firm matches. Where a row states a size, it is once, few, many or the class of an expanded clone; other rows omit it.

NA TRBJ1-5 NA TRBV28 TGTGCCAGCAGTTTCCGTGTTGGCAATCAGCCCCAGCATTTT CASSFRVGNQPQHF
once TRBJ1-2 TRBD1 TRBV19 TGTGCCAGTAGTAAAGGCGTGGCAGGGGGAGAAAATGGCTACACCTTC CASSKGVAGGENGYTF
NA TRBJ1-1 NA TRBV18 TGTGCCAGCTCACCACCGACGCAGGGCCTCACTGAAGCTTTCTTT CASSPPTQGLTEAFF
NA TRBJ2-7 TRBD1 TRBV2 TGTGCCAGCGGAGCTCAGACAGGGCGTACCTACGAGCAGTACTTC CASGAQTGRTYEQYF
NA TRBJ2-1 NA TRBV27 TGTGCCAGCAGTTTATCCGCCACAAATGAGCAGTTCTTC CASSLSATNEQFF
NA TRBJ1-1 NA TRBV13 TGTGCCAGCAGTTCAGGGTTGAACACTGAAGCTTTCTTT CASSSGLNTEAFF
NA TRBJ2-1 NA TRBV7-9 TGTGCCAGCAGCTCAGACGGGTTGAATGAGCAGTTCTTC CASSSDGLNEQFF
NA TRBJ2-3 NA TRBV6-5 TGTGCCAGCAGTTACTCGACCGAACTATCAGATACGCAGTATTTT CASSYSTELSDTQYF
NA TRBJ2-2 TRBD1 TRBV9 TGTGCCAGCAGCAGATACCGGGACAGGTACACCGGGGAGCTGTTTTTT CASSRYRDRYTGELFF
NA TRBJ2-7 NA TRBV25-1 TGTGCCAGCAGTGAGACAGGAAGCTCCTACGAGCAGTACTTC CASSETGSSYEQYF
few TRBJ2-7 NA TRBV19 TGTGCCAGTAGTTACAGGGAAGACTACGAGCAGTACTTC CASSYREDYEQYF
NA TRBJ1-1 NA TRBV12-3/TRBV12-4 TGTGCCAGCAGTTTGATCGGGGGGGCTGAAGCTTTCTTT CASSLIGGAEAFF
NA TRBJ2-2 TRBD2 TRBV11-3 TGTGCCAGCAGCCTATACGGGGGGGAGAACACCGGGGAGCTGTTTTTT CASSLYGGENTGELFF
NA TRBJ1-4 NA TRBV29-1 TGCAGCGTTGAAGGCGGAAGCAATGAAAAACTGTTTTTT CSVEGGSNEKLFF
few TRBJ2-1 TRBD2 TRBV6-2/TRBV6-3 TGTGCCAGCAGTGTGGGACTAGCGGGGAGGTTCTTC CASSVGLAGRFF
few TRBJ2-3 TRBD2 TRBV6-4 TGTGCCAGCACCCCACGACTAGCGGCGGGAGATACGCAGTATTTT CASTPRLAAGDTQYF
NA TRBJ2-2 NA TRBV28 TGTGCCAGCAGATCCACGAGGAACACCGGGGAGCTGTTTTTT CASRSTRNTGELFF
NA TRBJ2-2 TRBD1 TRBV3-1/TRBV3-2 TGTGCCAGCAGCCCAGGACAGGGGAACACCGGGGAGCTGTTTTTT CASSPGQGNTGELFF
NA TRBJ1-5 TRBD1 TRBV19 TGTGCCAGTAGTATAGACCTGACAGGGATTGGTCAGCCCCAGCATTTT CASSIDLTGIGQPQHF
NA TRBJ2-3 TRBD2 TRBV6-2/TRBV6-3 TGTGCCAGCAGTTACAGTTCGTCTAGCGGGGTCACAGATACGCAGTATTTT CASSYSSSSGVTDTQYF
NA TRBJ2-5 NA TRBV3-1/TRBV3-2 TGTGCCAGCAGCCATGGGGCCGGGGAGACCCAGTACTTC CASSHGAGETQYF
NA TRBJ2-7 TRBD2 TRBV6-5 TGTGCCAGCAGTCATCTAGCGGGGGCCCCCTTAGAGCAGTACTTC CASSHLAGAPLEQYF
NA TRBJ2-3 NA TRBV7-3 TGTGCCAGCAGCTTAACTCTGGGCAGGGCTAGCACAGATACGCAGTATTTT CASSLTLGRASTDTQYF
NA TRBJ2-7 TRBD2 TRBV6-5 TGTGCCAGCAGTTACTCACTAGCGGGGGCACCCTACGAGCAGTACTTC CASSYSLAGAPYEQYF
few TRBJ2-1 TRBD2 TRBV5-1 TGCGCCAGCAGCTTAGCGGGGGGGCCATATCATGAGCAGTTCTTC CASSLAGGPYHEQFF
NA TRBJ2-2 NA TRBV5-5 TGTGCCAGCACCGGTCAGGGGTTGGTAACCGGGGAGCTGTTTTTT CASTGQGLVTGELFF